This T cell receptor (beta chain) came from a study of T cells after yellow fever vaccination (dated by TCRdb to the late 2010s). Context from the whole study: The SMART-Seq v4 Ultra Low Input RNA kit was used to prepare libraries from fractions with low cell numbers. To follow T-cell clones before and after both primary and booster YFV17D yellow fever vaccination, bulk TCR alpha and beta repertoires underwent longitudinal sequencing. The cohort comprised two healthy male donors, one aged 18 to 30 and one aged 30 to 40 years. Bulk PBMC replicates and cell subsets were isolated from blood drawn at multiple timepoints before and after both primary and secondary immunization. Here is what the overall study found, with its caveats: A small share of clonotypes occurred in both CD4 and CD8 compartments, likely arising from convergent recombination. The study included only a couple of donors, which limits how far the findings can be generalized. FACS-sorted repertoires could contain abundant contaminating clonotypes from the bulk population, so computational filtering was required. The secondary T-cell response was weaker than the primary response but faster, peaking on day 5 instead of day 15. Most clones expanded after primary vaccination were re-detected after the booster (about 95% of CD4 and about 88% of CD8), suggesting broad memory maintenance.

Synthesis of TCR cDNA relied on 5'RACE template switching, a step that introduced a universal primer site along with unique molecular identifiers. Priming of cDNA synthesis was performed from both the TCR alpha and TCR beta constant segments. Library amplification used two PCR steps, and the second PCR step added sample barcodes and sequencing adapters. Sequencing of the libraries was done on either Illumina HiSeq 2500 (2x100 bp) or NovaSeq (2x150 bp). The authors' analysis ran thus. Reads were demultiplexed and collapsed into UMI consensus sequences with MIGEC, and V(D)J alignment was performed with MiXCR. Vaccine-responding clonotypes were identified with edgeR using replicate PBMC samples, with FDR below 0.01 and a log2 fold change above 5 up to day 15 being required. Each bulk clonotype received a CD4 or CD8 identity based on whether the sequenced CD4 or CD8 repertoire contained that clonotype at higher abundance. The public sequencing data were trimmed at Q25 with fastp and processed into clonotypes with MiXCR by TCRdb, which kept only in-frame beta chains. Each CDR3 protein gets just one entry, which takes the most common genes and DNA from the rows behind it. TCRdb's processing, not the authors' own work, is the source of the V and J calls. In all, the sample holds fewer than 400,000 distinct CDR3 sequences, and 6.2% of those were seen once. Clones ranked in the top ten supply 15% of the sample.

This clonotype was seen more than once but under ten times. Its antigen is currently not known. No much larger clone exists at a distance of one base, and base qualities are not known. In the paper's terms, the treatment or condition label means: live attenuated yellow fever vaccine strain. Two biological replicates of bulk PBMCs were collected at each blood-draw timepoint. A standard Ficoll-Paque protocol was used to isolate PBMCs from peripheral blood. RNA was extracted with TriZol from bulk PBMCs, CD4 and CD8 fractions, and dextramer-positive and dextramer-negative fractions. V and J are trimmed by 5 bases and 10 bases, and the gene matches miss 15 bases of the junction. CDR1 and CDR2 (SEHNR, FQNEAQ) derive from the germline V gene (reference sequence). Spanning cysteine to phenylalanine, the CDR3 consists of 16 amino acids. The CDR3 DNA has 48 bases and is translated from base 1.

Recombination linked TRBV7-9 to TRBJ2-1; TRBD2 agrees with 9 junctional bases. The input for sequencing was PBMCs, taken 5 days after the yellow fever booster vaccination. The receptor was isolated from a man aged 25 to 40 who received the YFV17D yellow fever vaccine. CDR3 sequence: CASSPALAGAPREQFF. The DNA sequence is given as TGTGCCAGCAGCCCCGCCTTAGCGGGAGCCCCTCGGGAGCAGTTCTTC. The CDR3 plus the reference TRBV7-9 and TRBJ2-1 genes for the other parts give the full variable domain: DTGVSQNPRHKITKRGQNVTFRCDPISEHNRLYWYRQTLGQGPEFLTYFQNEAQLEKSRLLSDRFSAERPKGSFSTLEIQRTEQGDSAMYLCASSPALAGAPREQFFGPGTRLTVL.